These 30 T cell receptor beta chains were all obtained from the same sample, sequenced in a study of cytomegalovirus exposure and HLA in healthy donors. Primers: 60 Vbeta forward and 13 Jbeta reverse. Only in-frame clones appear in the TCRdb table, and some are missing; sequencing was by immunoSEQ multiplex PCR. The table shows 100,000 to 150,000 clones, with 70% to 85% occurring only once. Material: PBMCs. The source of these receptors is a woman aged 55-75 years in good health and CMV-seropositive.

The V gene is TRBV5-1, the J gene TRBJ2-7, with 7 bases lining up with TRBD1. The CDR3 has 14 residues. Germline V gene lookup returns CDR1 SGHRS and CDR2 YFSETQ. With 3 bases clipped from V and 3 bases from J, the junction kept 6 bases outside the gene matches. CDR3 nucleotides: TGCGCCAGCAGCTCATGGGACAGCAACTACGAGCAGTACTTC. This translates into CASSSWDSNYEQYF.

This chain links TRBV2 with TRBJ1-2; the match to TRBD1 covers 11 bases. After removal of 10 bases from V and 4 bases from J, the junction contained 11 bases not matched to a gene. Germline values: CDR1 SNHLY, CDR2 FYNNEI. CDR3 length: 15 residues. CDR3 coding DNA: TGTGCCATACGGGACAGGGGGACTCTGATCTATGGCTACACCTTC. It encodes CAIRDRGTLIYGYTF.

The genes are TRBV7-3 and TRBJ2-1; the match to TRBD2 covers 8 bases. The CDR3 length is 15 residues. Germline lookup yields CDR1 SGHTA and CDR2 FQGTGA. V shed 5 bases, J shed 3 bases, and the junction held 6 bases outside the gene matches. Here the CDR3 reads CASSDSGGLYNEQFF. The CDR3 region has the DNA TGTGCCAGCAGCGACAGCGGGGGCCTCTACAATGAGCAGTTCTTC.

This clone has only one observation. The chain uses TRBV19 and TRBJ2-5, with D unclear. Germline V lookup: CDR1 LNHDA, CDR2 SQIVND (reference sequence). The length of the CDR3 is 13 residues. The V end lost 5 bases, the J end lost 11 bases, and 18 bases lay between the germline ends. CDR3 sequence reads: CASSFQRFVEQYF. In DNA, the CDR3 is TGTGCCAGTAGTTTTCAGAGGTTCGTAGAGCAGTACTTC.

This clone showed up just once. The V gene is TRBV13, the J gene TRBJ2-3, with TRBD1 identical over 7 bases. The CDR3 runs 15 residues. Trimming took 3 bases from V and 4 from J; bases not matched to a gene: 7. Germline loops: CDR1 PRHDT, CDR2 FYEKMQ (reference sequence). In DNA form, the CDR3 reads TGTGCCAGCAGCTTCCCGACAGGGAGCTCAGATACGCAGTATTTT. It specifies CASSFPTGSSDTQYF.

In this sample, this clone turned up a few times. This chain uses TRBV5-5 with TRBJ2-3, with 7 nucleotides matching TRBD1. The V and J ends lost 5 bases and 2 bases, in that order; junction bases with no gene match: 11. The CDR3 spans 16 residues. Germline CDR1 reads SGHKS; CDR2 reads YYEKEE (reference sequence). The CDR3 is CASSHSGTEPTDTQYF. The CDR3 DNA reads TGTGCCAGCAGTCACTCCGGGACAGAGCCCACAGATACGCAGTATTTT.

J is TRBJ1-4 and V is TRBV19; D gene ambiguous. Germline CDR1 reads LNHDA; CDR2 reads SQIVND (reference sequence). V shed 5 bases and J shed 2 bases, with 15 bases lying between them. The CDR3 spans 16 residues. CDR3 in DNA: TGTGCCAGTAGTCCCAGCCCTCGGGTCACTAATGAAAAACTGTTTTTT. Translating gives CASSPSPRVTNEKLFF.

This clone was counted between two and nine times. The chain links TRBV7-3 to TRBJ2-3; D is perhaps TRBD2 (5 bases). This CDR3 spans 15 amino acids. V shed 5 bases and J shed 2 bases, with 14 bases lying between them. Germline V gene data show CDR1 as SGHTA and CDR2 as FQGTGA. This CDR3 reads CASSPRPGFTDTQYF. CDR3 nucleotides: TGTGCCAGCAGCCCTCGTCCGGGGTTCACAGATACGCAGTATTTT.

V is TRBV7-9 and J is TRBJ2-3; D is possibly TRBD2 (5 bases). The CDR3 is 12 residues long. Germline CDR1 reads SEHNR; CDR2 reads FQNEAQ (reference sequence). V was pared by 6 bases and J by 4 bases, with 8 bases between. The CDR3 nucleotides read TGTGCCAGCAGTCGTAGCGCAGATACGCAGTATTTT. It encodes CASSRSADTQYF.

The V call is TRBV7-3, the J call TRBJ2-2, with 8 bases aligning to TRBD2. Germline loops: CDR1 SGHTA, CDR2 FQGTGA. The ends lost 4 bases at V and 4 bases at J; junction bases unmatched: 11. The CDR3 has 17 amino acids. The CDR3 protein is CASSYRTGGPGTGELFF. The DNA for the CDR3 is TGTGCCAGCAGCTACCGAACGGGGGGGCCTGGCACCGGGGAGCTGTTTTTT.

The chain joins TRBV6-1 to TRBJ2-5; tentative D call: TRBD2 (7 bases). Trimming left V 4 bases short and J 4 bases short, with 22 bases between. The CDR3 runs 17 residues. CDR1 MNHNS and CDR2 SASEGT come from the germline V gene. The CDR3 loop reads CASSVGRGGAGGETQYF. CDR3 in DNA: TGTGCCAGCAGTGTTGGTAGAGGGGGGGCCGGAGGAGAGACCCAGTACTTC.

The genes are TRBV18 and TRBJ2-6, with unresolved D. The V gene lost 0 bases and the J gene lost 0 bases, with 15 bases spanning the gap. Germline values: CDR1 KGHSH, CDR2 LQKENI. CDR3 length equals 19 residues. The DNA for the CDR3 is TGTGCCAGCTCACCACCTATCCCGGTCCTAAGCTCTGGGGCCAACGTCCTGACTTTC. Its translation is CASSPPIPVLSSGANVLTF.

This clone has a single count. This chain uses TRBV10-2 with TRBJ2-1; TRBD2 matches at 9 bases. Trimming at V came to 4 bases and at J to 6 bases, leaving 10 bases not matched to a gene. The CDR3 covers 16 residues. Per germline, CDR1 WSHSY and CDR2 SAAADI. The CDR3, as DNA: TGCGCCAGCAGTGCCCCGGGGCAGCGGGGGGTCAATGAGCAGTTCTTC. The encoded protein is CASSAPGQRGVNEQFF.

This sequence joins TRBV5-4 and TRBJ1-2; 8 nucleotides match TRBD1. Germline V gene sequence: CDR1 SGHNT, CDR2 YYREEE (reference sequence). The J segment lost 2 bases and the V segment lost 0 bases, leaving 6 bases of the junction unmatched. The CDR3 runs 16 residues. Here the CDR3 reads CASSLGWDRTNYGYTF. CDR3 coding DNA: TGTGCCAGCAGCTTGGGGTGGGACAGGACGAACTATGGCTACACCTTC.

This clone occurred once. The chain employs TRBV28 and TRBJ2-6; 7 nucleotides align to TRBD1. The CDR3 extends over 19 amino acids. Trimming took 3 bases from V and 0 from J; bases not matched to a gene: 11. The germline gives CDR1 MDHEN, CDR2 SYDVKM. The CDR3 region is CASSLVVGGQSSGANVLTF. CDR3 bases: TGTGCCAGCAGTTTGGTAGTAGGGGGACAGAGCTCTGGGGCCAACGTCCTGACTTTC.

V gene TRBV2 combines with J gene TRBJ2-2; 11 bases line up with TRBD2. This CDR3 spans 16 amino acids. Germline loops: CDR1 SNHLY, CDR2 FYNNEI. The trim removed 8 bases at V and 7 bases at J, leaving 12 bases unmatched. The CDR3: CASLRIAGGLDGELFF. CDR3 DNA: TGTGCCAGCCTAAGGATAGCGGGGGGGCTGGACGGGGAGCTGTTTTTT.

This clone was counted between two and nine times. The junction shows a germline mismatch at one end, possibly a read error. The rearrangement uses TRBV7-9 and TRBJ2-2, with D perhaps TRBD2 (6 bases). The CDR3 is 16 residues long. Germline V gene data show CDR1 as SEHNR and CDR2 as FQNEAQ (reference sequence). The CDR3 nucleotides are TGTTCCAGCAGCTTTTGGGAGGCTGCGAACACCGGGGAGCTGTTTTTT. Amino acids: CSSSFWEAANTGELFF.

This clone appeared a single time. This sequence joins TRBV5-1 and TRBJ2-7, with D possibly TRBD1 on 5 matching bases. CDR1 SGHRS and CDR2 YFSETQ come from the germline V gene. Trimming cost V 4 bases and J 3 bases, with 14 bases left between them. This CDR3 comprises 14 residues. CDR3 sequence (DNA): TGCGCCAGCAGCGGATCCCAGGGTCACTACGAGCAGTACTTC. Translation: CASSGSQGHYEQYF.

This chain links TRBV9 with TRBJ2-5, with D unresolved. CDR1 SGDLS and CDR2 YYNGEE come from the germline V gene. Trimming took 4 bases from V and 3 from J, leaving 19 bases between them. The CDR3 extends over 16 amino acids. The CDR3 loop reads CASSSRFNTREETQYF. DNA of the CDR3: TGTGCCAGCAGCTCGAGGTTCAACACCCGGGAAGAGACCCAGTACTTC.

The chain has TRBV11-2 and TRBJ2-7; 8 nucleotides match TRBD1. V was pared by 5 bases and J by 4 bases, with 7 bases of the junction left unmatched. Germline V gene sequence: CDR1 SGHAT, CDR2 FQNNGV. CDR3 length: 14 residues. CDR3 in amino acids: CASSPPGQAYEQYF. The CDR3 nucleotides read TGTGCCAGCAGCCCGCCGGGACAGGCTTACGAGCAGTACTTC.

This clone was detected only once. The V and J genes are TRBV27 and TRBJ1-4, with TRBD1 matching over 8 bases. This CDR3 contains 14 residues. Germline V CDR1 and CDR2: MNHEY, SMNVEV (reference sequence). V shed 6 bases and J 8 bases; nucleotides not matched to a gene: 8. This CDR3 is CASSHRGVWEKLFF. The CDR3 DNA reads as TGTGCCAGCAGCCACAGGGGGGTTTGGGAAAAACTGTTTTTT. Based on the CDR3 plus reference TRBV27 and TRBJ1-4, the full variable domain is EAQVTQNPRYLITVTGKKLTVTCSQNMNHEYMSWYRQDPGLGLRQIYYSMNVEVTDKGDVPEGYKVSRKEKRNFPLILESPSPNQTSLYFCASSHRGVWEKLFFGSGTQLSVL.

The J gene is TRBJ1-2, the V gene TRBV7-8, with D possibly being TRBD1 (5 bases). The germline CDR1 and CDR2 sequences are SGHVS and FQNEAQ. Trimming stripped 5 bases from V and 8 bases from J, with 9 bases between. This CDR3 spans 11 amino acids. The CDR3 sequence is CASSTNRGYTF. CDR3 bases: TGTGCCAGCAGCACCAACAGGGGCTACACCTTC.

The genes are TRBV4-1 and TRBJ2-7; 8 nucleotides align to TRBD1. The trim removed 1 base at V and 5 bases at J, leaving 7 bases unmatched. The CDR3 extends over 15 amino acids. Germline V CDR1 and CDR2: MGHRA, YSYEKL. The CDR3 spells CASSQAQRTGNEQYF. As DNA, the CDR3 is TGCGCCAGCAGCCAAGCCCAAAGGACAGGGAACGAGCAGTACTTC.

The V gene is TRBV7-3, the J gene TRBJ1-1, with D hard to call. There are 12 residues in the CDR3. Germline V gene data show CDR1 as SGHTA and CDR2 as FQGTGA. Trimming stripped 5 bases from V and 4 bases from J, with 8 bases between. CDR3 coding DNA: TGTGCCAGCAGCCTCGGTTCCACTGAAGCTTTCTTT. Amino acids: CASSLGSTEAFF.

J is TRBJ2-1 and V is TRBV4-1; TRBD2 aligns across 9 bases. V lost 0 bases, J lost 4 bases, and 10 bases stayed unmatched. CDR3 length: 18 amino acids. Per germline, CDR1 MGHRA and CDR2 YSYEKL. The CDR3 DNA reads TGCGCCAGCAGCCAAGATCCTGGGCTAGCGGGGAGTTACAATGAGCAGTTCTTC. It specifies CASSQDPGLAGSYNEQFF.

The V call is TRBV5-6, the J call TRBJ2-3, with 8 bases that match TRBD1. After removal of 0 bases from V and 2 bases from J, the junction contained 8 bases not matched to a gene. Germline V gives CDR1 SGHDT, CDR2 YYEEEE. The CDR3 is 17 amino acids. Here the CDR3 DNA reads TGTGCCAGCAGCTTGGGTGGGACAGGAATTCCCACAGATACGCAGTATTTT. Protein sequence: CASSLGGTGIPTDTQYF.

This chain joins TRBV9 and TRBJ2-3; D gene unclear. The length of the CDR3 is 14 residues. Trimming took 4 bases from V and 4 from J, leaving 13 bases between them. Germline values: CDR1 SGDLS, CDR2 YYNGEE. CDR3 sequence reads: CASSSLFEADTQYF. For the CDR3, the DNA is TGTGCCAGCAGCTCCCTATTTGAGGCAGATACGCAGTATTTT.

The chain has TRBV18 and TRBJ2-7; TRBD1 agrees at 7 bases. V gave up 3 bases and J gave up 3 bases; unmatched junction bases: 8. Germline V gene lookup returns CDR1 KGHSH and CDR2 LQKENI. This CDR3 is built from 15 residues. For the CDR3, the DNA is TGTGCCAGCTCACCTCCGGGACAGCTGCTCTACGAGCAGTACTTC. Translated: CASSPPGQLLYEQYF.

The chain has TRBV29-1 and TRBJ2-7, with 8 bases aligning to TRBD1. This CDR3 comprises 13 residues. V lost 8 bases and J lost 0; bases outside the gene matches: 6. Germline assignment: CDR1 SQVTM and CDR2 ANQGSEA. The CDR3 coding sequence is TGCAGCACAATAACAGGGGGCTCCTACGAGCAGTACTTC. Translating gives CSTITGGSYEQYF.

The chain is built from TRBV10-3 and TRBJ2-7; the match to TRBD1 covers 11 bases. V dropped 6 bases and J dropped 5; count of bases not matched to a gene: 12. Germline values: CDR1 ENHRY, CDR2 SYGVKD. The CDR3 sequence is 16 residues long. The CDR3 spells CAISPSTGTGGDEQYF. DNA for the CDR3: TGTGCCATCAGCCCTTCCACCGGGACAGGGGGAGACGAGCAGTACTTC.